This T cell receptor beta chain comes out of a study of T cell repertoires in cytomegalovirus infection. Study details: The public TCR beta signatures pointed to both CMV infection and matching HLA type.

Concerning this clonotype: Its cognate antigen is unknown.

TCRdb reanalysed the reads using MiXCR and keeps one entry per CDR3 protein. The table has 150,000 to 190,000 distinct CDR3 sequences, around 24% seen once. Study outcomes and limitations: Dominating the ex vivo response were TCR beta clonotypes that were CMV-specific and HLA-C-restricted. Carriage of CMV together with the relevant HLA was identifiable through cumulative public TCR beta family frequency.

CDR3 length: 15 residues. The germline gives CDR1 SGHRS, CDR2 YFSETQ. With 4 bases clipped from V and 3 bases from J, the junction kept 7 bases outside the gene matches. The TCR comes from a human donor in good health (CMV status not recorded). Some clones in this sample may be carry-over from other donors' samples. The sample consisted of PBMCs. J is TRBJ2-4 and V is TRBV5-1, with TRBD2 identical over 7 bases. The CDR3 region is CASSMGGSDKNIQYF. DNA of the CDR3: TGCGCCAGCAGCATGGGCGGGAGTGACAAAAACATTCAGTACTTC.